This TCR beta chain emerged from a study of blood T cell repertoires in COVID-19. Study summary: COVID-19 samples from acute and convalescent phases originated in the United States, Italy and Spain.

To note about this clone: Germline and junction disagree at one end, which may indicate a read error.

Clones were read by immunoSEQ multiplex PCR, and TCRdb kept only the in-frame ones, dropping some. The sample gives 200,000 to 300,000 clones, over 80% of which show up once; about 2% is in the top ten. The CDR3 covers 13 residues. Germline V gene data show CDR1 as SGDLS and CDR2 as YYNGEE. The chain is built from TRBV9 and TRBJ2-7; TRBD1 aligns across 7 bases. Material: peripheral blood. The sequence came from a young man who had recovered from COVID-19. The CDR3 coding sequence is TGTGCCAGCAGCGTGACAGGGTCCTCCGAGCAGTACTTC. Encoded protein: CASSVTGSSEQYF.